This passage covers 22 T cell receptor beta chains from one sample sequenced in a study of technical replicates of blood from a handful of donors. The data were produced by immunoSEQ multiplex PCR, yet TCRdb's version contains in-frame clones alone and is incomplete. The sample shows 53,000 or so clones, around 84% of them seen only once. The specimen was PBMCs. All receptors come from a human donor in good health. Some clones in this sample may be carry-over from other donors' samples.

This chain uses TRBV6-4 with TRBJ2-7; possible D gene TRBD2, 6 bases. V lost 5 bases and J lost 0, with 11 bases in between. CDR1 MRHNA and CDR2 SNTAGT come from the germline V gene. The CDR3 length is 14 residues. CDR3: CASSQGTSSYEQYF. CDR3 coding DNA: TGTGCCAGCAGTCAAGGGACTTCCTCCTACGAGCAGTACTTC.

The CDR3 nucleotides read TGTGCCAGCAGTGCTGGTGGACTGACCCTTCGCGAGCAGTACTTC. Its protein is CASSAGGLTLREQYF. The gene calls are TRBV25-1 and TRBJ2-7; D possibly corresponds to TRBD2 (5 bases). The CDR3 is made up of 15 amino acids. In germline, CDR1 is MGHDK, CDR2 SYGVNS. Trimming cost V 4 bases and J 6 bases, with 19 bases left between them.

The genes are TRBV21-1 and TRBJ2-5; TRBD2 reflects the table's D call only, with no check against the DNA. TRBV21-1 is designated a pseudogene. This CDR3 has 13 amino acids. CDR3 amino acids: CASSLGRQETQYF. In DNA, the CDR3 is TGTGCCAGCAGCCTAGGCAGACAAGAGACCCAGTACTTC.

The gene calls are TRBV7-9 and TRBJ2-5; weak D call: TRBD2 (6 bases). The germline CDR1 and CDR2 sequences are SEHNR and FQNEAQ (reference sequence). V was cut by 11 bases and J by 5 bases, with 15 bases left in between. The CDR3 has 12 amino acids. This CDR3 is CAAGTLSETQYF. The CDR3 nucleotides are TGTGCCGCAGGGACTCTTTCGGAGACCCAGTACTTC. Based on the CDR3 plus reference TRBV7-9 and TRBJ2-5, the full variable domain is DTGVSQNPRHKITKRGQNVTFRCDPISEHNRLYWYRQTLGQGPEFLTYFQNEAQLEKSRLLSDRFSAERPKGSFSTLEIQRTEQGDSAMYLCAAGTLSETQYFGPGTRLLVL.

V and J are TRBV2 and TRBJ1-2; 7 positions match TRBD1. CDR1 and CDR2 (germline): SNHLY, FYNNEI. The junction had 5 bases not matched to a gene; V was cut back by 2 bases and J by 8 bases. CDR3 length: 13 residues. The CDR3 sequence is CASSEQGTAGYTF. CDR3 in DNA: TGTGCCAGCAGTGAACAGGGGACAGCCGGCTACACCTTC.

The J gene is TRBJ2-6, the V gene TRBV19; tentative D call: TRBD1 (6 bases). The germline V gene has CDR1 LNHDA and CDR2 SQIVND (reference sequence). V was pared by 4 bases and J by 2 bases, with 12 bases between. This CDR3 region has 16 residues. CDR3 nucleotides: TGTGCCAGTAGTAAGCAACAGGGCGCTGGGGCCAACGTCCTGACTTTC. Translating it yields CASSKQQGAGANVLTF.

This chain connects TRBV7-3 to TRBJ2-1, with D possibly TRBD2 on 7 matching bases. There are 15 residues in the CDR3. Deletions cut 2 bases from V and 9 bases from J, with 17 bases between. Germline lookup yields CDR1 SGHTA and CDR2 FQGTGA. For the CDR3, the DNA is TGTGCCAGCAGCTTAGGGGGGGCCGGGGTAGGTGAGCAGTTCTTC. This sequence encodes CASSLGGAGVGEQFF.

The genes are TRBV7-9 and TRBJ2-3, with a possible D match to TRBD1 (5 bases). The germline gives CDR1 SEHNR, CDR2 FQNEAQ (reference sequence). Trimming took 0 bases from V and 6 from J, leaving 16 bases between them. The CDR3 runs 16 residues. The CDR3 region has the DNA TGTGCCAGCAGCTTAGCACTTAATAGGGGTATCGATACGCAGTATTTT. Translated, it gives CASSLALNRGIDTQYF.

This clone was seen only once. The J gene is TRBJ2-7, the V gene TRBV6-1; a weak D match, TRBD1 (6 bases). Germline lookup yields CDR1 MNHNS and CDR2 SASEGT. V was trimmed by 4 bases and J by 3 bases, leaving 13 bases between them. The CDR3 consists of 14 residues. CDR3 protein: CASSVSDRYYEQYF. The CDR3, as DNA: TGTGCCAGCAGTGTCTCGGACAGATACTACGAGCAGTACTTC.

This clone came up a few times. The chain recombines TRBV11-2 with TRBJ2-7; D is possibly TRBD2 (6 bases). V was cut by 4 bases and J by 6 bases, with 13 bases left in between. The CDR3 loop spans 13 amino acids. CDR1 is SGHAT and CDR2 is FQNNGV in the germline V gene. This CDR3 is CASSYSGTLEQYF. The CDR3 region has the DNA TGTGCCAGCAGCTATTCCGGGACTCTCGAGCAGTACTTC.

This chain connects TRBV5-5 to TRBJ1-5; D unclear. Between the trimmed V and J ends, which lost 4 bases and 0 bases, there was a span of 11 bases. The CDR3 extends over 15 amino acids. Germline loops: CDR1 SGHKS, CDR2 YYEKEE (reference sequence). The CDR3 loop reads CASSTTINSNQPQHF. The DNA of the CDR3 is TGTGCCAGCAGCACAACCATAAATAGCAATCAGCCCCAGCATTTT.

This rearrangement joins TRBV6-5 to TRBJ1-6, with D perhaps matching TRBD1 (5 bases). V was trimmed by 2 bases and J by 10 bases, leaving 18 bases between them. The length of the CDR3 is 16 residues. Per germline, CDR1 MNHEY and CDR2 SVGAGI. DNA for the CDR3: TGTGCCAGCAGTTACACCTTGGGACTTCCCGGCTCACCCCTCCACTTT. This translates into CASSYTLGLPGSPLHF.

The rearrangement uses TRBV6-4 and TRBJ1-4; D is unresolved. The CDR3 is 17 residues long. CDR1 MRHNA and CDR2 SNTAGT come from the germline V gene. With 0 bases removed from V and 0 bases from J, the gap between germline ends came to 11 bases. The CDR3 protein is CASSDSQMAATNEKLFF. In nucleotides, the CDR3 is TGTGCCAGCAGTGACTCCCAAATGGCGGCAACTAATGAAAAACTGTTTTTT.

The table lists this clone with a few counts. V usage is TRBV4-1 and J usage is TRBJ1-1, with D possibly matching TRBD1 (5 bases). Looked up from germline, CDR1 is MGHRA and CDR2 is YSYEKL. Trimming removed 4 bases at V and 5 bases at J, with 14 bases between. The length of the CDR3 is 14 residues. The CDR3 region has the DNA TGCGCCAGCAGCCCGTGGACCCCAGGGACTGAAGCTTTCTTT. As protein: CASSPWTPGTEAFF.

The chain uses TRBV25-1 and TRBJ2-7; TRBD1 matches 9 bases. This CDR3 has 14 residues. The germline V gene has CDR1 MGHDK and CDR2 SYGVNS. V was pared by 10 bases and J by 4 bases, with 11 bases of the junction left unmatched. The CDR3 DNA reads as TGTGCCACCCGCGCCGGGACAGGGTTATACGAGCAGTACTTC. This codes for CATRAGTGLYEQYF.

This chain links TRBV7-7 with TRBJ2-5, with 7 bases identical to TRBD1. After removal of 5 bases from V and 4 bases from J, the junction contained 7 bases not matched to a gene. Germline-derived CDR1 and CDR2 are SSHAT and FNYEAQ (reference sequence). The CDR3 runs to 14 residues. The CDR3, as DNA: TGTGCCAGCAGCCTAACAGGGGTGGGAGAGACCCAGTACTTC. As protein: CASSLTGVGETQYF.

The genes are TRBV30 and TRBJ2-6; 8 bases agree with TRBD1. The germline V gene has CDR1 GTSNPN and CDR2 SVGIG (reference sequence). This CDR3 spans 15 amino acids. The ends lost 4 bases at V and 4 bases at J; junction bases unmatched: 6. CDR3 protein: CAWISRGRGANVLTF. CDR3 nucleotide sequence: TGTGCCTGGATCTCCAGGGGGCGAGGGGCCAACGTCCTGACTTTC.

This clone showed up just once. J is TRBJ1-1 and V is TRBV15, with 8 bases matching TRBD1. Per the germline V gene, CDR1 is LNHNV and CDR2 is YYDKDF (reference sequence). This CDR3 has 19 residues. V trimming: 2 bases; J trimming: 0 bases; junction bases outside the gene matches: 14. CDR3 nucleotides: TGTGCCACCAGCAGACCCAGTATCGGGACAGGCCCATTGAACACTGAAGCTTTCTTT. It specifies CATSRPSIGTGPLNTEAFF. The entire variable domain, with the rest obtained from reference TRBV15 and TRBJ1-1, is as follows: DAMVIQNPRYQVTQFGKPVTLSCSQTLNHNVMYWYQQKSSQAPKLLFHYYDKDFNNEADTPDNFQSRRPNTSFCFLDIRSPGLGDTAMYLCATSRPSIGTGPLNTEAFFGQGTRLTVV.

The chain employs TRBV4-3 and TRBJ2-5, with 9 bases that match TRBD1. V lost 6 bases, J lost 5 bases, and 16 bases stayed unmatched. This CDR3 comprises 17 residues. Germline CDR1 reads LGHNA; CDR2 reads YSLEER. CDR3 bases: TGCGCCAGCAGTAAATCGATCTCCGGGACAGGGCGGGAGACCCAGTACTTC. Translated: CASSKSISGTGRETQYF.

The chain employs TRBV10-3 and TRBJ2-7; D is possibly TRBD1 (6 bases). The germline V gene encodes CDR1 ENHRY and CDR2 SYGVKD. The CDR3 loop spans 13 amino acids. Trimming pared 10 bases from V and 0 bases from J, leaving 13 bases between. CDR3 protein: CATTGTFSYEQYF. The CDR3 DNA reads as TGTGCCACCACCGGGACATTCTCCTACGAGCAGTACTTC.

The chain uses TRBV4-3 and TRBJ1-1, with TRBD1 identical over 10 bases. Germline V gene sequence: CDR1 LGHNA, CDR2 YSLEER. V lost 9 bases to trimming and J lost 6 bases; unmatched junction nucleotides: 10. The CDR3 has 14 amino acids. For the CDR3, the DNA is TGCGCCAGTAAAACCGGGACAGGGGCTTCTGAAGCTTTCTTT. It codes for CASKTGTGASEAFF.

CDR3 sequence reads: CASSQDTVETQYF. CDR3 nucleotides: TGCGCCAGCAGCCAAGATACGGTGGAGACCCAGTACTTC. The rearrangement joins TRBV4-1 to TRBJ2-5; D is uncertain. CDR3 length equals 13 residues. The V gene's germline CDR1 is MGHRA and CDR2 YSYEKL. Between the trimmed V and J ends, which lost 0 bases and 5 bases, there was a span of 7 bases.